These 26 T cell receptor beta chains were sequenced from one sample in a study of blood T cell repertoires in COVID-19. Sequenced by immunoSEQ multiplex PCR; TCRdb stores in-frame clones only, minus some. This sample yields some 170,000 clones, of which about 81% are seen a single time; roughly a fifth belongs to the top ten. The material sequenced was peripheral blood. The receptor set was obtained from a woman of 80 years or more with acute or convalescent COVID-19.

The chain couples TRBV2 to TRBJ2-7, with 11 bases fitting TRBD2. This CDR3 has 14 residues. CDR1 and CDR2 from the germline V gene are SNHLY and FYNNEI. V shed 3 bases, J shed 6 bases, and the junction held 4 bases outside the gene matches. The CDR3 nucleotides are TGTGCCAGCAGTGATGAACTAGCGGGAGTCGAGCAGTACTTC. Residues: CASSDELAGVEQYF.

The chain employs TRBV5-1 and TRBJ2-7, with TRBD2 matching over 7 bases. This CDR3 spans 16 amino acids. Germline CDR1 is SGHRS and CDR2 is YFSETQ. V lost 4 bases to trimming and J lost 5 bases; unmatched junction nucleotides: 15. CDR3 in amino acids: CASSPPGMGGGDEQYF. In DNA, the CDR3 is TGCGCCAGCAGCCCACCGGGAATGGGGGGAGGGGACGAGCAGTACTTC.

A remark on this clone: The junction and the germline gene differ at one end; a read error may be behind it. This rearrangement joins TRBV4-2 to TRBJ1-2, with unresolved D. The CDR3 sequence is 15 residues long. The germline CDR1 and CDR2 sequences are LGHNA and YNFKEQ. DNA for the CDR3: TGTGCCAGCAGCCAAGGGGCCGTTAACAACTTTGGCTACACCTTC. Its protein product is CASSQGAVNNFGYTF.

The V call is TRBV19, the J call TRBJ1-5; D call uncertain. This CDR3 has 15 residues. Germline CDR1 LNHDA, CDR2 SQIVND (reference sequence). The germline V and J ends were trimmed by 3 bases and 7 bases, with 16 bases remaining between them. CDR3 nucleotides: TGTGCCAGTAGTATGGGTTCCGGGAGCGGACAGCCCCAGCATTTT. It yields the protein CASSMGSGSGQPQHF.

The V gene is TRBV10-3, the J gene TRBJ1-1; TRBD1 matches 8 bases. V lost 7 bases to trimming and J lost 1 base; unmatched junction nucleotides: 11. Germline lookup yields CDR1 ENHRY and CDR2 SYGVKD. This CDR3 has 16 amino acids. This CDR3 is CAINLQGEVRNTEAFF. The CDR3 DNA is TGTGCCATCAATCTACAGGGGGAGGTGCGGAACACTGAAGCTTTCTTT.

The chain links TRBV4-2 to TRBJ1-1, with D perhaps matching TRBD1 (6 bases). The CDR3 length is 15 residues. CDR1 LGHNA and CDR2 YNFKEQ come from the germline V gene. V was clipped by 1 base and J by 0 bases, with 9 bases between them. The chain's CDR3 is CASSQGTDLNTEAFF. The CDR3 DNA reads as TGTGCCAGCAGCCAAGGGACAGACTTGAACACTGAAGCTTTCTTT.

In this sample, this clone turned up a few times. The chain employs TRBV6-5 and TRBJ2-1, with D unresolved. Germline values: CDR1 MNHEY, CDR2 SVGAGI. CDR3 length: 15 residues. V was trimmed by 6 bases and J by 1 base, leaving 13 bases between them. In nucleotides, the CDR3 is TGTGCCAGCAGCCCCGACGGCGGATCCTACAATGAGCAGTTCTTC. This sequence encodes CASSPDGGSYNEQFF.

The chain joins TRBV10-3 to TRBJ1-2; 10 nucleotides align to TRBD1. V lost 0 bases to trimming and J lost 7 bases; unmatched junction nucleotides: 5. The length of the CDR3 is 15 residues. Germline loops: CDR1 ENHRY, CDR2 SYGVKD. The CDR3 sequence is CAISESRTGGSGYTF. The CDR3 DNA follows: TGTGCCATCAGTGAGTCCAGGACAGGGGGATCTGGCTACACCTTC.

This chain connects TRBV29-1 to TRBJ2-6; 7 positions match TRBD2. Germline V gene sequence: CDR1 SQVTM, CDR2 ANQGSEA. V shed 3 bases, J shed 0 bases, and the junction held 5 bases outside the gene matches. This CDR3 has 16 amino acids. In DNA form, the CDR3 reads TGCAGCGTTGATGGGGGGGGAACCTCTGGGGCCAACGTCCTGACTTTC. Amino acids: CSVDGGGTSGANVLTF.

This clone has only one observation. This chain links TRBV6-6 with TRBJ1-2; tentatively, D is TRBD1 (5 bases). Deletions cut 6 bases from V and 2 bases from J, with 10 bases between. From germline, CDR1 is MNHNY and CDR2 SVGAGI (reference sequence). This CDR3 region has 13 residues. The CDR3 here is CASSQDTNYGYTF. Written as DNA, the CDR3 is TGTGCCAGCAGCCAGGACACCAACTATGGCTACACCTTC.

The V call is TRBV7-2, the J call TRBJ2-7; D is perhaps TRBD1 (6 bases). V shed 0 bases and J shed 2 bases, with 8 bases lying between them. Germline CDR1 reads SGHTA; CDR2 reads FQGNSA. The CDR3 sequence is 14 residues long. The chain's CDR3 is CASSLAGAPYEQYF. CDR3 in DNA: TGTGCCAGCAGCTTAGCGGGGGCCCCCTACGAGCAGTACTTC.

The chain uses TRBV19 and TRBJ1-1; weak D call: TRBD1 (5 bases). The CDR3 covers 16 residues. The germline V gene has CDR1 LNHDA and CDR2 SQIVND (reference sequence). Trimming took 3 bases from V and 1 from J, leaving 15 bases between them. In DNA, the CDR3 is TGTGCCAGTAGTATTCGGGGAGGGGAGCGGAACACTGAAGCTTTCTTT. Protein sequence: CASSIRGGERNTEAFF.

J is TRBJ2-7 and V is TRBV7-2; the D gene is possibly TRBD2 (6 bases). This CDR3 contains 14 residues. CDR1 SGHTA and CDR2 FQGNSA come from the germline V gene. The V gene lost 0 bases and the J gene lost 6 bases, with 12 bases spanning the gap. This chain's CDR3 is CASSLAEGLREQYF. The CDR3 DNA is TGTGCCAGCAGCTTAGCGGAGGGCCTTCGCGAGCAGTACTTC.

This clone has just one count. The rearrangement joins TRBV27 to TRBJ2-5, with a weak D call TRBD1 (6 bases). V shed 7 bases and J shed 2 bases, with 14 bases lying between them. Germline V gene sequence: CDR1 MNHEY, CDR2 SMNVEV (reference sequence). The CDR3 has 14 residues. CDR3 amino acids: CASTPTGGQETQYF. CDR3 DNA sequence: TGTGCCAGCACCCCGACAGGAGGTCAAGAGACCCAGTACTTC.

This clone was counted a single time. The chain uses TRBV27 and TRBJ1-1; TRBD1 might be the D (5 bases). CDR1 and CDR2 from the germline V gene are MNHEY and SMNVEV (reference sequence). This CDR3 region has 13 residues. The ends were cut back, 0 bases at V and 5 bases at J, with 7 bases in the middle. The CDR3 DNA reads TGTGCCAGCAGTTTATCGGGGCTGACTGAAGCTTTCTTT. Residues: CASSLSGLTEAFF.

The chain recombines TRBV19 with TRBJ2-1; 16 nucleotides line up with TRBD2. Trimming at V came to 6 bases and at J to 7 bases, leaving 6 bases not matched to a gene. The germline V gene encodes CDR1 LNHDA and CDR2 SQIVND (reference sequence). This CDR3 comprises 16 residues. The CDR3 coding sequence is TGTGCCAGTAGCGGGACTAGCGGGAGGGCCGGTAATGAGCAGTTCTTC. It is translated as CASSGTSGRAGNEQFF.

This chain uses TRBV18 with TRBJ1-4; tentatively, D is TRBD1 (6 bases). Per germline, CDR1 KGHSH and CDR2 LQKENI. The ends were cut back, 3 bases at V and 5 bases at J, with 16 bases in the middle. This CDR3 has 16 residues. CDR3 in amino acids: CASSPGMDRPNEKLFF. CDR3 DNA: TGTGCCAGCTCACCGGGGATGGACAGACCCAATGAAAAACTGTTTTTT.

The chain combines TRBV15 with TRBJ2-3; weak D call: TRBD2 (7 bases). The ends were cut back, 0 bases at V and 1 base at J, with 17 bases in the middle. The germline CDR1 and CDR2 sequences are LNHNV and YYDKDF (reference sequence). The CDR3 is 18 residues long. CDR3 bases: TGTGCCACCAGCAGAGATCCCGCGGGGGCCCCCGGCACAGATACGCAGTATTTT. Its translation: CATSRDPAGAPGTDTQYF.

In nucleotides, the CDR3 is TGTGCCAGTAGAGAGCGGGGGGGCTCCTACAATGAGCAGTTCTTC. Amino acids: CASRERGGSYNEQFF. The chain employs TRBV19 and TRBJ2-1; 10 positions match TRBD2. Germline V CDR1 and CDR2: LNHDA, SQIVND (reference sequence). Trimming took 6 bases from V and 0 from J; bases not matched to a gene: 2. This CDR3 region has 15 residues. Full variable domain (outside the CDR3, taken from reference TRBV19 and TRBJ2-1): DGGITQSPKYLFRKEGQNVTLSCEQNLNHDAMYWYRQDPGQGLRLIYYSQIVNDFQKGDIAEGYSVSREKKESFPLTVTSAQKNPTAFYLCASRERGGSYNEQFFGPGTRLTVL.

The J gene is TRBJ2-7, the V gene TRBV27, with no clear D. The CDR3 spans 14 residues. Germline-derived CDR1 and CDR2 are MNHEY and SMNVEV (reference sequence). The V gene lost 3 bases and the J gene lost 0 bases, with 9 bases spanning the gap. The CDR3 DNA follows: TGTGCCAGCAGTTTTCTACCAAGCTCCTACGAGCAGTACTTC. Translated: CASSFLPSSYEQYF.

V and J are TRBV19 and TRBJ2-3; 7 nucleotides align to TRBD2. Germline CDR1 reads LNHDA; CDR2 reads SQIVND (reference sequence). J was trimmed by 4 bases and V by 5 bases; bases with no gene match: 3. The CDR3 runs to 13 residues. The CDR3 protein is CASSAGAADTQYF. The CDR3 region has the DNA TGTGCCAGTAGTGCGGGAGCGGCAGATACGCAGTATTTT.

The chain is built from TRBV27 and TRBJ1-3, with D perhaps TRBD1 (6 bases). The CDR3 loop spans 15 amino acids. The V end was cut by 8 bases, the J end by 3 bases, with 17 bases between. Germline V gene lookup returns CDR1 MNHEY and CDR2 SMNVEV (reference sequence). The CDR3 loop is CASALRGAYGNTIYF. The CDR3 DNA is TGTGCCAGCGCTTTACGGGGGGCGTATGGAAACACCATATATTTT.

This chain connects TRBV19 to TRBJ2-7, with D hard to call. Trimming stripped 5 bases from V and 0 bases from J, with 11 bases between. Germline lookup yields CDR1 LNHDA and CDR2 SQIVND (reference sequence). This CDR3 is 14 amino acids long. The CDR3 sequence is CASSSDTLSYEQYF. The CDR3 region has the DNA TGTGCCAGTAGTTCTGACACCCTCTCCTACGAGCAGTACTTC.

The chain employs TRBV6-5 and TRBJ2-7; possibly TRBD1 for D (6 bases). CDR1 is MNHEY, CDR2 SVGAGI, per germline. Trimming took 0 bases from V and 4 from J, leaving 16 bases between them. CDR3 size: 16 residues. The CDR3 DNA follows: TGTGCCAGCAGTTACTCTGGGACAAGGGCGGCGTACGAGCAGTACTTC. The encoded protein is CASSYSGTRAAYEQYF.

This clone has a handful of counts. The chain links TRBV20-1 to TRBJ2-7; D possibly corresponds to TRBD2 (6 bases). Looked up from germline, CDR1 is DFQATT and CDR2 is SNEGSKA (reference sequence). This CDR3 contains 13 residues. The V end lost 3 bases, the J end lost 2 bases, and 11 bases lay between the germline ends. This chain's CDR3 is CSASTGLAYEQYF. CDR3 bases: TGCAGTGCTAGTACGGGACTGGCCTACGAGCAGTACTTC.

This clone has just a few counts. This chain uses TRBV7-9 with TRBJ1-4, with D unclear. CDR3 size: 13 residues. Trimming removed 1 base at V and 6 bases at J, with 6 bases between. The V gene's germline CDR1 is SEHNR and CDR2 FQNEAQ (reference sequence). CDR3 sequence reads: CASSLVFDEKLFF. The CDR3 DNA follows: TGTGCCAGCAGCTTAGTATTCGATGAAAAACTGTTTTTT.